This TCR beta chain emerged from a study of blood T cell repertoires in COVID-19. Across the study: Donors in the United States, Italy and Spain gave samples during acute or convalescent COVID-19. The analysed material was cDNA or gDNA that came from T cells, B-cell-depleted T cells, or PBMCs.

J was trimmed by 5 bases and V by 3 bases; bases with no gene match: 15. Germline V gene data show CDR1 as SNHLY and CDR2 as FYNNEI. The CDR3 has 17 amino acids. Seattle cases were enrolled at active infection and followed longitudinally. As processed by the authors: Nucleated cell counts were estimated from reference gene primer amplification. TCRdb keeps only in-frame clones here, not all; method: immunoSEQ multiplex PCR. V, J and clone size were drawn from that table, and D and trimming were deduced from the DNA. The profile shows over 450,000 clones, 89% of them singletons. Sequencing was carried out using peripheral blood. The TCR was taken from a young man with COVID-19, enrolled during active disease. The V and J genes are TRBV2 and TRBJ2-5, with 7 bases aligning to TRBD2. In nucleotides, the CDR3 is TGTGCCAGCAGTGAGAAGAGCGCTGGCGGGAGACGGGAGACCCAGTACTTC. Its translation: CASSEKSAGGRRETQYF. The full variable domain, rest sourced from reference TRBV2 and TRBJ2-5, is EPEVTQTPSHQVTQMGQEVILRCVPISNHLYFYWYRQILGQKVEFLVSFYNNEISEKSEIFDDQFSVERPDGSNFTLKIRSTKLEDSAMYFCASSEKSAGGRRETQYFGPGTRLLVL.